The 29 T cell receptor beta chains presented below share a single source sample, sequenced in a study of long-term antiretroviral therapy in people with HIV. Survey-level immunoSEQ v3.0 assays were run. Method: immunoSEQ multiplex PCR; TCRdb's copy keeps in-frame clones and lacks some. The sample shows 17,000 or so clones, 75% to 90% of them seen only once. The sample here was unsorted PBMCs, taken 4.2 years after starting antiretroviral therapy. Receptors were obtained from a man in his fifties or sixties with HIV.

V is TRBV29-1 and J is TRBJ2-1; TRBD1 matches 8 bases. Germline V CDR1 and CDR2: SQVTM, ANQGSEA. V shed 3 bases, J shed 10 bases, and the junction held 8 bases outside the gene matches. The CDR3 loop spans 13 amino acids. CDR3 loop: CSVDPDRGKEQFF. The CDR3 DNA follows: TGCAGCGTTGATCCAGACAGGGGCAAAGAGCAGTTCTTC.

The chain links TRBV15 to TRBJ2-1, with 9 bases fitting TRBD1. Germline assignment: CDR1 LNHNV and CDR2 YYDKDF (reference sequence). Trimming removed 6 bases from V and 3 bases from J; junction bases left unmatched: 6. The CDR3 sequence is 15 residues long. The CDR3 coding sequence is TGTGCCACCAGGAGGGGACAGGGTCTCTACAATGAGCAGTTCTTC. As protein: CATRRGQGLYNEQFF. Based on the CDR3 plus reference TRBV15 and TRBJ2-1, the full variable domain is DAMVIQNPRYQVTQFGKPVTLSCSQTLNHNVMYWYQQKSSQAPKLLFHYYDKDFNNEADTPDNFQSRRPNTSFCFLDIRSPGLGDTAMYLCATRRGQGLYNEQFFGPGTRLTVL.

The V and J genes are TRBV7-2 and TRBJ1-1; D is perhaps TRBD1 (6 bases). Germline values: CDR1 SGHTA, CDR2 FQGNSA. V lost 5 bases to trimming and J lost 4 bases, with 11 bases between them. The CDR3 sequence is 13 residues long. CDR3 region: CASSVIQGTEAFF. The CDR3 nucleotides are TGTGCCAGCAGCGTGATACAGGGCACTGAAGCTTTCTTT.

The rearrangement joins TRBV11-2 to TRBJ2-7, with 7 bases fitting TRBD1. This CDR3 is built from 15 residues. The ends lost 4 bases at V and 0 bases at J; junction bases unmatched: 6. The germline V gene has CDR1 SGHAT and CDR2 FQNNGV. CDR3 sequence reads: CASSSKTGVSYEQYF. DNA for the CDR3: TGTGCCAGCAGCTCTAAAACAGGGGTCTCCTACGAGCAGTACTTC.

V is TRBV4-2 and J is TRBJ2-3; D is perhaps TRBD2 (7 bases). The V gene lost 4 bases and the J gene lost 3 bases, with 11 bases spanning the gap. Germline CDR1 LGHNA, CDR2 YNFKEQ. The CDR3 spans 14 residues. The CDR3 DNA sequence: TGTGCCAGCAGCCCAGCGGGGACAACAGATACGCAGTATTTT. It translates to CASSPAGTTDTQYF.

The chain is built from TRBV28 and TRBJ1-5; TRBD1 might be the D (5 bases). The length of the CDR3 is 15 residues. Deletions cut 4 bases from V and 4 bases from J, with 14 bases between. Germline assignment: CDR1 MDHEN and CDR2 SYDVKM. The CDR3 DNA follows: TGTGCCAGCAGTTCGGACATCCTAGGGAATCAGCCCCAGCATTTT. This translates into CASSSDILGNQPQHF.

The genes are TRBV28 and TRBJ1-2, with D possibly TRBD1 on 6 matching bases. V shed 3 bases and J shed 7 bases, with 15 bases lying between them. The CDR3 is 14 residues long. Germline CDR1 is MDHEN and CDR2 is SYDVKM. CDR3 in DNA: TGTGCCAGCAGTTTCCCCACAGGGAGAGGTGGCTACACCTTC. This gives the protein CASSFPTGRGGYTF.

This chain's CDR3 is CASSLIVGATEAFF. The CDR3 DNA reads as TGTGCCAGCAGCCTAATTGTGGGGGCCACTGAAGCTTTCTTT. The chain combines TRBV6-5 with TRBJ1-1; perhaps TRBD1 as D (6 bases). The CDR3 extends over 14 amino acids. Germline V lookup: CDR1 MNHEY, CDR2 SVGAGI. Trimming removed 6 bases from V and 4 bases from J, with 15 bases in between.

This chain connects TRBV5-1 to TRBJ2-3, with 9 bases identical to TRBD2. Germline V CDR1 and CDR2: SGHRS, YFSETQ. The V segment lost 7 bases and the J segment 3 bases; nucleotides outside the gene matches: 9. The CDR3 spans 15 residues. CDR3 region: CASGAAGLATDTQYF. The CDR3 coding sequence is TGCGCCAGCGGAGCGGCGGGACTAGCTACAGATACGCAGTATTTT.

The CDR3 sequence: CASSPTPSGTDTQYF. Written as DNA, the CDR3 is TGTGCCAGCAGTCCGACCCCCTCAGGCACAGATACGCAGTATTTT. This chain joins TRBV27 and TRBJ2-3; D is undetermined. Trimming took off 5 bases at V and 1 base at J, with 13 bases between the two ends. This CDR3 is 15 amino acids long. Germline assignment: CDR1 MNHEY and CDR2 SMNVEV (reference sequence).

V is TRBV7-3 and J is TRBJ2-1; maybe TRBD2 (6 bases). V lost 5 bases and J lost 6, with 11 bases in between. This CDR3 spans 13 amino acids. Germline V gene sequence: CDR1 SGHTA, CDR2 FQGTGA. The DNA of the CDR3 is TGTGCCAGCAGCCCCACCGGGGGCAATGAGCAGTTCTTC. It codes for CASSPTGGNEQFF.

This CDR3 is CASSLDSYEQYF. CDR3 nucleotide sequence: TGTGCCAGCAGCCTGGACAGCTACGAGCAGTACTTC. The chain links TRBV6-5 to TRBJ2-7; maybe TRBD1 (6 bases). Germline assignment: CDR1 MNHEY and CDR2 SVGAGI. This CDR3 spans 12 amino acids. V was shortened by 6 bases and J by 3 bases, with 9 bases between the two germline ends.

CDR3 sequence reads: CARINQPQHF. The CDR3 DNA reads as TGTGCCAGAATAAATCAGCCCCAGCATTTT. This sequence joins TRBV27 and TRBJ1-5; no reliable D call. CDR3 length equals 10 residues. The V end lost 9 bases, the J end lost 4 bases, and 4 bases lay between the germline ends. Per the germline V gene, CDR1 is MNHEY and CDR2 is SMNVEV (reference sequence).

V is TRBV5-6 and J is TRBJ2-7; a weak D match, TRBD1 (6 bases). The CDR3 has 12 residues. Germline-derived CDR1 and CDR2 are SGHDT and YYEEEE. V was cut by 1 base and J by 6 bases, with 8 bases left in between. CDR3 coding DNA: TGTGCCAGCAGCTTGTTCAGGGGCGAGCAGTACTTC. Translation gives CASSLFRGEQYF. Complete variable domain (other parts from reference TRBV5-6 and TRBJ2-7): DAGVTQSPTHLIKTRGQQVTLRCSPKSGHDTVSWYQQALGQGPQFIFQYYEEEERQRGNFPDRFSGHQFPNYSSELNVNALLLGDSALYLCASSLFRGEQYFGPGTRLTVT.

Here the CDR3 DNA reads TGTGCCACCAGCAGAGATGGTCTCGATCCCCTGGACGAGCAGTACTTC. Translated, it gives CATSRDGLDPLDEQYF. This chain connects TRBV15 to TRBJ2-7; D not certain. The germline V and J ends were trimmed by 0 bases and 5 bases, with 17 bases remaining between them. This CDR3 region has 16 residues. Germline CDR1 and CDR2: LNHNV and YYDKDF (reference sequence).

This clone was detected once. The rearrangement joins TRBV7-2 to TRBJ1-1; D is uncertain. This CDR3 comprises 13 residues. V shed 5 bases and J shed 3 bases, with 10 bases lying between them. Germline CDR1 reads SGHTA; CDR2 reads FQGNSA. CDR3 sequence reads: CASSLGRYTEAFF. The CDR3 nucleotides are TGTGCCAGCAGCCTAGGGAGGTACACTGAAGCTTTCTTT.

This clone has more than one count but fewer than ten. The chain joins TRBV6-1 to TRBJ1-2; D gene uncertain. The CDR3 is 12 residues long. Germline CDR1 and CDR2: MNHNS and SASEGT. Trimming removed 6 bases at V and 1 base at J, with 6 bases between. The CDR3 region has the DNA TGTGCCAGCAGCGACATTAACTATGGCTACACCTTC. Encoded protein: CASSDINYGYTF.

This rearrangement joins TRBV10-1 to TRBJ2-3, with 11 nucleotides matching TRBD1. The V gene end was trimmed by 5 bases and the J gene end by 2 bases; junction bases not matched to a gene: 6. The CDR3 runs to 16 residues. Germline-derived CDR1 and CDR2 are WNHNN and SYGVQD (reference sequence). DNA of the CDR3: TGCGCCAGCAGTACAGGGACAGGGGGGACCACAGATACGCAGTATTTT. Amino acids: CASSTGTGGTTDTQYF.

The chain carries TRBV10-3 and TRBJ2-7; D is unresolved. V was pared by 0 bases and J by 2 bases, with 17 bases between. From germline, CDR1 is ENHRY and CDR2 SYGVKD. CDR3 size: 17 residues. CDR3 coding DNA: TGTGCCATCAGTGAGTCATCCGGACCCGTTGGGCCCTACGAGCAGTACTTC. It is translated as CAISESSGPVGPYEQYF.

This clone came up a few times. The chain uses TRBV27 and TRBJ1-2; D perhaps matches TRBD1 (5 bases). This CDR3 contains 14 residues. In germline, CDR1 is MNHEY, CDR2 SMNVEV (reference sequence). V lost 3 bases and J 1 base, leaving 9 bases between the germline ends. The CDR3 loop reads CASSLGGNNYGYTF. CDR3 DNA: TGTGCCAGCAGTTTGGGGGGTAATAACTATGGCTACACCTTC.

This chain connects TRBV4-3 to TRBJ1-3; D perhaps matches TRBD1 (5 bases). V lost 1 base and J 2 bases, leaving 6 bases between the germline ends. Germline values: CDR1 LGHNA, CDR2 YSLEER. The CDR3 is made up of 14 amino acids. This CDR3 reads CASSQGGTGNTIYF. In DNA form, the CDR3 reads TGCGCCAGCAGCCAAGGGGGGACTGGAAACACCATATATTTT.

The chain joins TRBV5-8 to TRBJ1-5; D not certain. The germline CDR1 and CDR2 sequences are SGHTS and YDEGEE. Trimming shortened V by 1 base and J by 7 bases, and 12 bases separated the two germline ends. CDR3 length: 14 residues. This CDR3 reads CASSLPTMAQPQHF. CDR3 in DNA: TGTGCCAGCAGCTTGCCCACAATGGCGCAGCCCCAGCATTTT.

Turning to this clone: Different DNA sequences within this sample yield the same CDR3. The chain is built from TRBV6-1 and TRBJ2-7; 11 bases agree with TRBD1. CDR1 and CDR2 (germline): MNHNS, SASEGT. V was clipped by 3 bases and J by 2 bases; unmatched bases: 0. The CDR3 contains 14 residues. DNA for the CDR3: TGTGCCAGCAGTGAGGGACAGGGGGCCTACGAGCAGTACTTC. Its protein is CASSEGQGAYEQYF.

The V call is TRBV7-6, the J call TRBJ2-7; 8 bases match TRBD1. Germline CDR1 is SGHVS and CDR2 is FNYEAQ. Unmatched junction bases numbered 9, after V lost 4 bases and J lost 7 bases. This CDR3 is 14 amino acids long. The CDR3 protein is CASSSQRTGSEQYF. CDR3 sequence (DNA): TGTGCCAGCAGCTCCCAACGGACAGGGAGTGAGCAGTACTTC.

The chain uses TRBV7-9 and TRBJ1-1; perhaps TRBD1 as D (5 bases). CDR1 is SEHNR and CDR2 is FQNEAQ in the germline V gene (reference sequence). V lost 5 bases, J lost 2 bases, and 24 bases lay in between. CDR3 length equals 18 residues. In DNA form, the CDR3 reads TGTGCCAGCAGCCCTCTCCTCAGGGCCCTGGGGGGTAACACTGAAGCTTTCTTT. Translated: CASSPLLRALGGNTEAFF.

CDR3 in amino acids: CASLRTGTGANVLTF. CDR3 coding DNA: TGTGCCAGCTTAAGGACAGGTACGGGGGCCAACGTCCTGACTTTC. The chain combines TRBV7-9 with TRBJ2-6; 7 bases fit TRBD1. Per germline, CDR1 SEHNR and CDR2 FQNEAQ (reference sequence). The V gene end was trimmed by 8 bases and the J gene end by 4 bases; junction bases not matched to a gene: 8. The CDR3 totals 15 residues.

This chain connects TRBV7-9 to TRBJ2-7; D gene unclear. The length of the CDR3 is 12 residues. Looked up from germline, CDR1 is SEHNR and CDR2 is FQNEAQ (reference sequence). With 5 bases removed from V and 7 bases from J, the gap between germline ends came to 12 bases. In nucleotides, the CDR3 is TGTGCCAGCAGCCCGGACCCTCAGGAGCAGTACTTC. This translates into CASSPDPQEQYF.

This sequence joins TRBV5-1 and TRBJ2-2; no reliable D call. This CDR3 region has 15 residues. CDR1 is SGHRS, CDR2 YFSETQ, per germline. The V end was cut by 1 base, the J end by 5 bases, with 12 bases between. The DNA for the CDR3 is TGCGCCAGCAGCTTGCTGGTTTTAGGGACCGGGGAGCTGTTTTTT. Its protein product is CASSLLVLGTGELFF.

This clone was detected a few times. CDR3 DNA: TGTGCCAGTAGTATTGACGCCACCTACGAGCAGTACTTC. Its protein is CASSIDATYEQYF. The chain carries TRBV19 and TRBJ2-7; D uncertain. The CDR3 has 13 residues. Germline V gives CDR1 LNHDA, CDR2 SQIVND (reference sequence). V lost 3 bases to trimming and J lost 2 bases, with 8 bases between them.